Below are 30 T cell receptor beta chains sequenced from a single sample in a study of response to subunit inactivated influenza vaccine. MiXCR was run by TCRdb on the RT-PCR reads, yielding one entry per CDR3 protein. The sample holds 800,000 to 1,000,000 distinct CDR3 sequences, around 20% seen once. Material: PBMCs from blood, obtained around 5 days after vaccination. The receptors stem from a man between 50 and 59 years old who received an inactivated influenza vaccine.

The rearrangement links TRBV6-2 or TRBV6-3 to TRBJ2-7, with 11 bases matching TRBD1. Germline V lookup: CDR1 MNHEY, CDR2 SVGEGT. Losses at the gene ends were 5 bases for V and 1 base for J; bases not matched to a gene: 4. This CDR3 comprises 15 residues. CDR3 residues: CASSDRDRGSYEQYF. DNA for the CDR3: TGTGCCAGCAGTGATCGGGACAGGGGGTCCTACGAGCAGTACTTC.

In its sample, this clonotype was seen many times. The rearrangement uses TRBV11-3 and TRBJ2-7, with D possibly TRBD2 on 6 matching bases. This CDR3 region has 13 residues. Germline CDR1 is SGHNT and CDR2 is YENEEA. V lost 2 bases and J 5 bases, leaving 10 bases between the germline ends. The CDR3, as DNA: TGTGCCAGCAGCTTATCGACGGGAGACGAGCAGTACTTC. Translation: CASSLSTGDEQYF.

This clonotype was counted only a few times. The chain is built from TRBV7-2 and TRBJ2-2; D not certain. Trimming stripped 4 bases from V and 1 base from J, with 10 bases between. The CDR3 sequence is 15 residues long. Germline V gene data show CDR1 as SGHTA and CDR2 as FQGNSA. This CDR3 reads CASSSGRQNTGELFF. CDR3 sequence (DNA): TGTGCCAGCAGCTCCGGACGGCAGAACACCGGGGAGCTGTTTTTT.

The chain carries TRBV7-2 and TRBJ1-3, with D perhaps matching TRBD1 (5 bases). The CDR3 is 15 amino acids. The ends were cut back, 4 bases at V and 0 bases at J, with 10 bases in the middle. The germline V gene encodes CDR1 SGHTA and CDR2 FQGNSA. Written as DNA, the CDR3 is TGTGCCAGCAGCTCGACAGCTCGCTCTGGAAACACCATATATTTT. This sequence encodes CASSSTARSGNTIYF.

The J gene is TRBJ2-5, the V gene TRBV4-1; D may be TRBD1 (5 bases). The CDR3 sequence is 15 residues long. CDR1 and CDR2 from the germline V gene are MGHRA and YSYEKL. V gave up 3 bases and J gave up 1 base, with 12 bases separating them. Here the CDR3 DNA reads TGCGCCAGCAGCCACAATTTCGACAGCCAAGAGACCCAGTACTTC. Its translation: CASSHNFDSQETQYF.

This chain connects TRBV28 to TRBJ2-3, with D maybe TRBD1 (6 bases). The ends were cut back, 5 bases at V and 2 bases at J, with 11 bases in the middle. Germline lookup yields CDR1 MDHEN and CDR2 SYDVKM. The CDR3 runs 14 residues. This CDR3 reads CASSTRQDTDTQYF. In DNA, the CDR3 is TGTGCCAGCAGTACCAGACAGGACACAGATACGCAGTATTTT.

The chain recombines TRBV7-9 with TRBJ1-1; 7 nucleotides agree with TRBD1. CDR1 and CDR2 (germline): SEHNR, FQNEAQ (reference sequence). The ends lost 4 bases at V and 7 bases at J; junction bases unmatched: 3. The CDR3 sequence is 12 residues long. The CDR3 bases are TGTGCCAGCAGCTCTCGGACAGGTGAAGCTTTCTTT. It codes for CASSSRTGEAFF.

The chain couples TRBV24-1 to TRBJ2-1, with D possibly TRBD2 on 5 matching bases. Per the germline V gene, CDR1 is KGHDR and CDR2 is SFDVKD. This CDR3 has 14 residues. V was cut by 4 bases and J by 8 bases, with 14 bases left in between. The CDR3 coding sequence is TGTGCCACCAGTGAAGCTAGCCGCACCCATGAGCAGTTCTTC. Its translation: CATSEASRTHEQFF.

The chain joins TRBV4-3 to TRBJ2-2; 14 bases line up with TRBD2. Germline CDR1 and CDR2: LGHNA and YSLEER. CDR3 length: 19 amino acids. V shed 2 bases, J shed 0 bases, and the junction held 5 bases outside the gene matches. Written as DNA, the CDR3 is TGCGCCAGCAGCCAATTTGGGACTAGCGGGGGCGCGAACACCGGGGAGCTGTTTTTT. Translation gives CASSQFGTSGGANTGELFF.

V gene TRBV24-1 combines with J gene TRBJ2-1; 10 bases fit TRBD1. With V trimmed by 5 bases and J by 4 bases, 4 bases remained unmatched. This CDR3 is 15 amino acids long. Germline CDR1 reads KGHDR; CDR2 reads SFDVKD. The CDR3 region is CATSGAGQGYNEQFF. CDR3 bases: TGTGCCACCAGTGGTGCGGGACAGGGGTACAATGAGCAGTTCTTC.

V gene TRBV7-7 combines with J gene TRBJ2-5; 11 bases align to TRBD2. This CDR3 contains 16 residues. V lost 10 bases and J lost 7; bases outside the gene matches: 17. CDR1 is SSHAT, CDR2 FNYEAQ, per germline (reference sequence). The CDR3, as DNA: TGTGCCATCCTCGTAACTAGCGGGAGACGAGGGGTGACCCAGTACTTC. As protein: CAILVTSGRRGVTQYF.

J is TRBJ2-1 and V is TRBV27; a possible D gene is TRBD1 (6 bases). The CDR3 sequence is 13 residues long. Germline-derived CDR1 and CDR2 are MNHEY and SMNVEV (reference sequence). V gave up 3 bases and J gave up 9 bases, with 12 bases separating them. The CDR3 reads CASSFSGASEQFF. CDR3 nucleotides: TGTGCCAGCAGTTTTTCAGGGGCCAGTGAGCAGTTCTTC.

This clonotype appeared a single time. The V gene is TRBV6-2 or TRBV6-3, the J gene TRBJ2-1; D is possibly TRBD2 (6 bases). Trimming stripped 5 bases from V and 2 bases from J, with 16 bases between. The CDR3 loop spans 16 amino acids. Germline V gene data show CDR1 as MNHEY and CDR2 as SVGEGT. CDR3 amino acids: CASSRGLRHTYNEQFF. DNA for the CDR3: TGTGCCAGCAGTCGGGGACTCCGACACACCTACAATGAGCAGTTCTTC.

The V gene is TRBV15, the J gene TRBJ2-2; D possibly matches TRBD1 or TRBD2 (5 bases each). Germline V gene lookup returns CDR1 LNHNV and CDR2 YYDKDF (reference sequence). The CDR3 length is 13 residues. Trimming removed 7 bases at V and 5 bases at J, with 11 bases between. CDR3 protein: CATTGPGTGELFF. The DNA of the CDR3 is TGTGCCACCACAGGGCCGGGGACCGGGGAGCTGTTTTTT.

This clonotype has just one count. The CDR3 spells CASSLWGVWGGSGNEQFF. CDR3 DNA sequence: TGTGCCAGCAGTTTGTGGGGGGTATGGGGGGGCTCGGGCAATGAGCAGTTCTTC. The gene calls are TRBV27 and TRBJ2-1; D is perhaps TRBD2 (7 bases). CDR3 size: 18 residues. The ends were cut back, 3 bases at V and 6 bases at J, with 24 bases in the middle. Germline V lookup: CDR1 MNHEY, CDR2 SMNVEV (reference sequence).

V is TRBV18 and J is TRBJ2-7; 10 nucleotides match TRBD2. This CDR3 is built from 16 residues. Per the germline V gene, CDR1 is KGHSH and CDR2 is LQKENI. With 3 bases clipped from V and 3 bases from J, the junction kept 8 bases outside the gene matches. CDR3 residues: CASSPTGTSDIYEQYF. The CDR3 DNA sequence: TGTGCCAGCTCACCGACCGGGACTAGCGATATCTACGAGCAGTACTTC.

This clonotype has only a few counts. The chain has TRBV14 and TRBJ2-1; 11 nucleotides line up with TRBD2. From germline, CDR1 is SGHDN and CDR2 FVKESK. The CDR3 runs to 17 residues. Germline trimming cut 3 bases from V and 2 bases from J; bases unmatched to any gene: 6. The DNA for the CDR3 is TGTGCCAGCAGCCAGCCGACGGGACTAGCGGCCTACAATGAGCAGTTCTTC. It translates to CASSQPTGLAAYNEQFF.

The chain is built from TRBV27 and TRBJ2-7; D might be TRBD2 (8 bases). Germline V gene sequence: CDR1 MNHEY, CDR2 SMNVEV (reference sequence). This CDR3 has 15 amino acids. The germline V and J ends were trimmed by 6 bases and 3 bases, with 18 bases remaining between them. DNA of the CDR3: TGTGCCAGCAGCCCGGGAGGGGGCTTCCTCTACGAGCAGTACTTC. Translated, it gives CASSPGGGFLYEQYF.

This clonotype was picked up a small number of times. The chain couples TRBV4-3 to TRBJ1-5, with D uncertain. The CDR3 contains 14 residues. Germline values: CDR1 LGHNA, CDR2 YSLEER. V shed 4 bases and J shed 5 bases, with 12 bases lying between them. The CDR3: CASSPSKRDQPQHF. In DNA form, the CDR3 reads TGCGCCAGCAGCCCATCTAAGAGGGATCAGCCCCAGCATTTT.

This clonotype appeared a few times. The J gene is TRBJ2-3, the V gene TRBV2, with TRBD2 identical over 10 bases. The germline gives CDR1 SNHLY, CDR2 FYNNEI. The CDR3 loop spans 16 amino acids. The trim removed 0 bases at V and 4 bases at J, leaving 4 bases unmatched. The CDR3 coding sequence is TGTGCCAGCAGTGAAGCTTTGCTAGCGGGGGCAGATACGCAGTATTTT. Translated, it gives CASSEALLAGADTQYF. Using reference TRBV2 and TRBJ2-3 for the parts outside the CDR3, the full variable domain is EPEVTQTPSHQVTQMGQEVILRCVPISNHLYFYWYRQILGQKVEFLVSFYNNEISEKSEIFDDQFSVERPDGSNFTLKIRSTKLEDSAMYFCASSEALLAGADTQYFGPGTRLTVL.

This clonotype appeared a few times. The DNA for the CDR3 is TGCAGTGCTAGTACGGACAGGGAACGAGCTTTCTTT. It encodes CSASTDRERAFF. J is TRBJ1-1 and V is TRBV20-1; 8 positions match TRBD1. V was clipped by 3 bases and J by 10 bases; unmatched bases: 7. Germline-derived CDR1 and CDR2 are DFQATT and SNEGSKA (reference sequence). The CDR3 totals 12 residues.

J is TRBJ2-7 and V is TRBV20-1; 8 bases align to TRBD1. The CDR3 spans 13 residues. Germline CDR1 reads DFQATT; CDR2 reads SNEGSKA (reference sequence). Trimming at V came to 6 bases and at J to 5 bases, leaving 9 bases not matched to a gene. CDR3 in DNA: TGCAGTGCGCCACTGACAGGGGTGGACGAGCAGTACTTC. This gives the protein CSAPLTGVDEQYF.

This chain joins TRBV7-3 and TRBJ2-1; perhaps TRBD1 as D (5 bases). The ends were cut back, 1 base at V and 5 bases at J, with 9 bases in the middle. CDR3 size: 14 residues. CDR1 and CDR2 (germline): SGHTA, FQGTGA. DNA for the CDR3: TGTGCCAGCAGCTTAAATCCCAGGGACAATGAGCAGTTCTTC. Protein sequence: CASSLNPRDNEQFF.

This clonotype was picked up a small number of times. The chain employs TRBV9 and TRBJ2-5, with D possibly being TRBD2 (6 bases). V lost 3 bases to trimming and J lost 3 bases, with 18 bases between them. Germline CDR1 is SGDLS and CDR2 is YYNGEE. CDR3 length equals 16 residues. The CDR3 sequence: CASSERDWRPKETQYF. The CDR3 region has the DNA TGTGCCAGCAGCGAGAGGGACTGGAGGCCAAAAGAGACCCAGTACTTC.

This clonotype has at least ten counts. The V call is TRBV7-9, the J call TRBJ2-3; 9 bases match TRBD2. J lost 4 bases, V lost 5 bases, and 13 bases had no gene match. This CDR3 spans 17 amino acids. From germline, CDR1 is SEHNR and CDR2 FQNEAQ (reference sequence). The CDR3 protein is CASSPALAGLRADTQYF. The CDR3 DNA follows: TGTGCCAGCAGCCCTGCCCTAGCGGGATTGAGGGCAGATACGCAGTATTTT. Full variable domain (remainder filled in from reference TRBV7-9 and TRBJ2-3): DTGVSQNPRHKITKRGQNVTFRCDPISEHNRLYWYRQTLGQGPEFLTYFQNEAQLEKSRLLSDRFSAERPKGSFSTLEIQRTEQGDSAMYLCASSPALAGLRADTQYFGPGTRLTVL.

The DNA for the CDR3 is TGTGCCAGCAGTCCGGAGCGGGGAACGTCTTACAATGAGCAGTTCTTC. Protein product: CASSPERGTSYNEQFF. The chain has TRBV7-8 and TRBJ2-1; TRBD2 matches 7 bases. V dropped 6 bases and J dropped 4; count of bases not matched to a gene: 12. Germline V lookup: CDR1 SGHVS, CDR2 FQNEAQ. The CDR3 loop spans 16 amino acids.

This clonotype was detected a few times. The chain recombines TRBV12-3 or TRBV12-4 with TRBJ1-1; D is uncertain. V lost 3 bases, J lost 6 bases, and 11 bases lay in between. The CDR3 runs to 13 residues. CDR3 nucleotides: TGTGCCAGCAGTTTTTTCTTGGGTCCTGAAGCTTTCTTT. Protein: CASSFFLGPEAFF.

This clonotype has just a few counts. The rearrangement uses TRBV29-1 and TRBJ2-3; D might be TRBD1 or TRBD2, each matching 6 bases. Per the germline V gene, CDR1 is SQVTM and CDR2 is ANQGSEA. The CDR3 is made up of 13 amino acids. The CDR3 bases are TGCAGTGCTCTTGGGGGGCCGGGTGATACGCAGTATTTT. It specifies CSALGGPGDTQYF.

The rearrangement links TRBV2 to TRBJ1-1; possible D gene TRBD1, 5 bases. Germline-derived CDR1 and CDR2 are SNHLY and FYNNEI. The length of the CDR3 is 14 residues. V dropped 9 bases and J dropped 4 bases, with 18 bases sitting between them. As DNA, the CDR3 is TGTGCCAGTATTTATGGTGGGGCAGGCACTGAAGCTTTCTTT. Translation gives CASIYGGAGTEAFF.

This chain connects TRBV2 to TRBJ2-7, with D perhaps TRBD2 (5 bases). Deletions cut 8 bases from V and 4 bases from J, with 15 bases between. The germline V gene has CDR1 SNHLY and CDR2 FYNNEI. The CDR3 consists of 13 residues. CDR3 bases: TGTGCCAGCGATGCAGGACGGGAATACGAGCAGTACTTC. This codes for CASDAGREYEQYF.